The T cell receptor beta chain under discussion was sequenced for a study of T-cell reconstitution after alpha-beta-depleted transplantation in children. On this clonotype: A read error may produce the germline difference seen at one junction end.

For TCRbeta, the library was prepared with unique molecular identifiers. TCRdb used MiXCR to reprocess the PCR reads, holding one entry per CDR3 protein. The profile shows approximately 490,000 distinct CDR3 sequences, approximately 13% of them singletons. Germline V lookup: CDR1 DFQATT, CDR2 SNEGSKA (reference sequence). The CDR3 sequence is 15 residues long. The chain recombines TRBV20-1 with TRBJ1-5; no clear D gene. The clonotype originates from a human donor who donated a stem cell graft to a child with combined immunodeficiency. The sample was PBMCs from the stem cell graft donor, taken from the stem cell graft. CDR3 residues: CCASSSTAANQPQHF. The CDR3, as DNA: TGCTGTGCTAGTTCTAGTACAGCCGCCAATCAGCCCCAGCATTTT.